This is a list of T cell receptor beta chains from one sample in a study of shared clonotypes between healthy human individuals. Generated by immunoSEQ multiplex PCR, the TCRdb table keeps only in-frame clones and is missing some. The table shows about half a million clones, with over 70% occurring only once. The sequencing sample was made of PBMCs. These TCRs come from a woman aged 40 to 50 in good health. Some clones in this sample may be carry-over from other donors' samples. Each CDR3 is given with its conserved first and last residue. A D gene is named only where the DNA matches it firmly. Some rows have no size entry. The others give once, few or many, or a class for an expanded clone.

NA	TRBV7-2	NA	TRBJ2-5	TGTGCCAGCAGCCTCCGCGGATTCCGGGACCCAATCCAAGAGACCCAGTACTTC	CASSLRGFRDPIQETQYF
NA	TRBV5-1	TRBD1	TRBJ1-1	TGCGCCAGCAGCTCGGGACAGGGACGCACTGAAGCTTTCTTT	CASSSGQGRTEAFF
NA	TRBV27	NA	TRBJ2-3	TGTGCCAGCACGGGGGACTCACGGAGCGGTACGCAGTATTTT	CASTGDSRSGTQYF
once	TRBV5-4	TRBD2	TRBJ2-2	TGTGCCAGCAGCCTCAGACTAGCGGGAGCCGGGGAGCTGTTTTTT	CASSLRLAGAGELFF
NA	TRBV6-5	NA	TRBJ2-7	TGTGCCAGCAGTCCCGGGATCACCTACGAGCAGTACTTC	CASSPGITYEQYF
NA	TRBV6-5	NA	TRBJ1-1	TGTGCCAGCTTTCCCCCTGGGGTACAGAACACTGAAGCTTTCTTT	CASFPPGVQNTEAFF
NA	TRBV4-1	TRBD2	TRBJ2-2	TGCGCCAGCAGCCAAGATTGGGGGAGGGCGATAACCGGGGAGCTGTTTTTT	CASSQDWGRAITGELFF
few	TRBV5-1	TRBD1	TRBJ2-2	TGCGCCACTACAGGGGGCCCAAACACCGGGGAGCTGTTTTTT	CATTGGPNTGELFF
NA	TRBV5-5	TRBD1	TRBJ2-7	TGTGCCAGCGCAAACGCCGGGACAGGGGCCTACGAGCAGTACTTC	CASANAGTGAYEQYF
NA	TRBV28	TRBD1	TRBJ2-1	TGTGCCAGCAGCCCGATAGGGGGCGGATCCTACAATGAGCAGTTCTTC	CASSPIGGGSYNEQFF
NA	TRBV4-3	NA	TRBJ2-7	TGCGCCAGCAGCCCCTCAGGTGCGGCGGACCCCCACGAGCAGTACTTC	CASSPSGAADPHEQYF
NA	TRBV5-6	NA	TRBJ1-1	TGTGCCAGCAGCTTGAGTCCCAGGATAGGCGCTTTCTTT	CASSLSPRIGAFF
many	TRBV9	TRBD1	TRBJ1-1	TGTGCCAGCAGGACTGGGACAGAGAACACTGAAGCTTTCTTT	CASRTGTENTEAFF
once	TRBV7-7	NA	TRBJ2-2	TGTGCCAGCAGTTTGACCGCGAACACCGGGGAGCTGTTTTTT	CASSLTANTGELFF
few	TRBV19	NA	TRBJ1-5	TGTGCCAGTAGGGGACGGACAAGCAATCAGCCCCAGCATTTT	CASRGRTSNQPQHF